The TCR beta chain described here comes from a study of blood T cell repertoires in COVID-19. On the study more broadly: Both acute and convalescent COVID-19 samples were obtained from the United States, Italy and Spain. Sources were T cells, B-cell-depleted T cells, or PBMCs; the material itself was cDNA or gDNA.

As originally analysed: Estimated nucleated cell counts came from reference gene primer amplification. Profiling relied on immunoSEQ multiplex PCR, and the TCRdb table lists in-frame clones only, not all of them. From that table come the V and J calls and clone size; the DNA was used to work out D and trimming. Of over 150,000 clones detected, approximately 86% appear once; the ten largest clones hold 3% to 4.5%. This CDR3 comprises 12 residues. Looked up from germline, CDR1 is MDHEN and CDR2 is SYDVKM. V was pared by 5 bases and J by 5 bases, with 7 bases between. The chain joins TRBV28 to TRBJ2-4; no clear D. What was sequenced was peripheral blood. This TCR was sampled from a woman in her sixties or seventies who had recovered from COVID-19. The CDR3 nucleotides read TGTGCCAGCAGTCGCCGGGAAAACATTCAGTACTTC. Residues: CASSRRENIQYF.